The clone carrying this T cell receptor beta chain showed up just once. The antigen remains unidentified. This sample is part of a study of T cell repertoires in cytomegalovirus infection. Study-level findings and limits: HLA-C-restricted CMV clonotypes gave the most frequent clonotype in two of eight donors. Carriers of CMV and the relevant HLA type were discriminated by public TCR beta frequency.

From the reads, TCRdb called clonotypes with MiXCR, one entry per CDR3 protein. The data hold hundreds of thousands of distinct CDR3 sequences, with around a third observed a single time. This sample comprised cultured PBMCs, obtained from culture after CMV antigen stimulation. The clonotype was recovered from a human donor in good health (CMV status not recorded). Some clones in this sample may be carry-over from other donors' samples.

For the CDR3, the DNA is TGCGCCAGCAGCCAAGGGTTAGGGATCGAGCAGTACTTC. It is translated as CASSQGLGIEQYF. V is TRBV4-1 and J is TRBJ2-7; D not certain. Germline V gene data show CDR1 as MGHRA and CDR2 as YSYEKL. Trimming stripped 1 base from V and 6 bases from J, with 10 bases between. The CDR3 totals 13 residues.